This T cell receptor beta chain was found in a study of T cells in Graves' hyperthyroidism and ophthalmopathy. As for the study in general: At initial diagnosis, before any treatment had begun, peripheral blood was obtained.

This clonotype came up many times. Individuals with ophthalmopathy presented a Clinical Activity Score of at least 3, a NOSPECS grade of at least 4 and a duration under 3 months. Investigators excluded patients with uncontrolled infection, other autoimmune disease, pregnancy or lactation. Amplified TCR beta CDR3 regions derived from RNA transcripts. The HTBI primer set served for first-round RT-PCR of the TCR CDR3. TCRdb reprocessed the multiplex PCR reads via MiXCR and lists one record per CDR3 protein. The data hold 500,000 or so distinct CDR3 sequences, with 15% to 20% observed a single time. The CDR3 sequence is 14 residues long. CDR1 is MNHNY and CDR2 is SVGAGI in the germline V gene (reference sequence). V was cut by 1 base and J by 6 bases, with 13 bases left in between.

The chain links TRBV6-6 to TRBJ2-7, with D perhaps assigned TRBD1 or TRBD2 (5 bases each). The clonotype originates from a young woman with Graves' ophthalmopathy. The sample consisted of blood. The CDR3 sequence: CASSYFGGPFEQYF. CDR3 nucleotide sequence: TGTGCCAGCAGTTACTTTGGGGGACCGTTCGAGCAGTACTTC.